These 20 T cell receptor beta chains originate from one sample sequenced in a study of T cells in localized non-small cell lung cancer. The repertoire was sequenced with immunoSEQ multiplex PCR; TCRdb's copy has only in-frame clones and lacks some. The table lists 40,000 to 65,000 clones, 70% to 90% of them singletons. Sequencing used PBMCs, obtained before any cancer treatment. The source is a female donor with stage II lung adenocarcinoma.

The chain joins TRBV27 to TRBJ1-2, with TRBD1 matching over 7 bases. The CDR3 runs 12 residues. In germline, CDR1 is MNHEY, CDR2 SMNVEV (reference sequence). With 4 bases clipped from V and 8 bases from J, the junction kept 4 bases outside the gene matches. As DNA, the CDR3 is TGTGCCAGCAGTTCGACAGGGTTCGGCTACACCTTC. Protein product: CASSSTGFGYTF.

V gene TRBV5-1 combines with J gene TRBJ1-2; possible D gene TRBD1, 5 bases. Per the germline V gene, CDR1 is SGHRS and CDR2 is YFSETQ. The CDR3 consists of 14 residues. Trimming removed 5 bases at V and 4 bases at J, with 15 bases between. CDR3 sequence (DNA): TGCGCCAGCAGACTCGGACACGACCGCTATGGCTACACCTTC. The encoded protein is CASRLGHDRYGYTF. Variable domain in full (rest from reference TRBV5-1 and TRBJ1-2): KAGVTQTPRYLIKTRGQQVTLSCSPISGHRSVSWYQQTPGQGLQFLFEYFSETQRNKGNFPGRFSGRQFSNSRSEMNVSTLELGDSALYLCASRLGHDRYGYTFGSGTRLTVV.

This rearrangement joins TRBV2 to TRBJ2-7; no definite D call. The CDR3 sequence is 10 residues long. Trimming shortened V by 5 bases and J by 3 bases, and 2 bases separated the two germline ends. Germline CDR1 is SNHLY and CDR2 is FYNNEI. The DNA for the CDR3 is TGTGCCAGCAGTATCTACGAGCAGTACTTC. Its translation is CASSIYEQYF.

V usage is TRBV11-2 and J usage is TRBJ2-3; 8 bases agree with TRBD2. V was clipped by 3 bases and J by 3 bases; unmatched bases: 5. CDR1 is SGHAT and CDR2 is FQNNGV in the germline V gene. The CDR3 covers 15 residues. Written as DNA, the CDR3 is TGTGCCAGCAGCTTTGGCGGGGGGCCTACAGATACGCAGTATTTT. Translation: CASSFGGGPTDTQYF.

In its sample, this clone was seen a few times. The genes are TRBV27 and TRBJ1-6, with 7 bases matching TRBD1. Germline V gene sequence: CDR1 MNHEY, CDR2 SMNVEV (reference sequence). This CDR3 has 14 residues. After removal of 1 base from V and 10 bases from J, the junction contained 4 bases not matched to a gene. CDR3 in amino acids: CASSLLSGGSPLHF. The CDR3 nucleotides are TGTGCCAGCAGTTTATTGTCAGGGGGGTCACCCCTCCACTTT.

V and J are TRBV11-2 and TRBJ2-5; 8 bases align to TRBD2. This CDR3 spans 16 amino acids. Germline values: CDR1 SGHAT, CDR2 FQNNGV. Trimming cost V 1 base and J 1 base; bases outside gene matches: 5. The CDR3, as DNA: TGTGCCAGCAGCTTAGGAGGTAGCGGGGCCCAAGAGACCCAGTACTTC. It yields the protein CASSLGGSGAQETQYF.

This clone was seen a handful of times. This rearrangement joins TRBV5-6 to TRBJ2-1; D not resolved. V was trimmed by 0 bases and J by 9 bases, leaving 10 bases between them. The V gene's germline CDR1 is SGHDT and CDR2 YYEEEE. The CDR3 extends over 13 amino acids. The CDR3 bases are TGTGCCAGCAGCTTGGGGGTCCAAGGTGAGCAGTTCTTC. It codes for CASSLGVQGEQFF.

This clone was found once. The chain couples TRBV27 to TRBJ1-6; D is perhaps TRBD1 (6 bases). The CDR3 runs 16 residues. The ends were cut back, 5 bases at V and 7 bases at J, with 18 bases in the middle. Germline CDR1 reads MNHEY; CDR2 reads SMNVEV (reference sequence). CDR3 nucleotide sequence: TGTGCCAGCAGTATACTATCGACAGGCGCAAATTCACCCCTCCACTTT. It specifies CASSILSTGANSPLHF.

The genes are TRBV5-1 and TRBJ1-2; 8 bases map to TRBD1. Germline V lookup: CDR1 SGHRS, CDR2 YFSETQ. V was clipped by 0 bases and J by 3 bases; unmatched bases: 13. CDR3 length: 18 amino acids. Here the CDR3 reads CASSLAALDRERYYGYTF. The CDR3 nucleotides are TGCGCCAGCAGCTTGGCGGCTCTGGACAGGGAAAGGTACTATGGCTACACCTTC.

The genes are TRBV7-9 and TRBJ2-1, with a tentative D call TRBD1 (7 bases). Germline V gene data show CDR1 as SEHNR and CDR2 as FQNEAQ (reference sequence). Trimming took off 7 bases at V and 3 bases at J, with 16 bases between the two ends. This CDR3 region has 15 residues. The CDR3 sequence is CASNGAGQSYNEQFF. The CDR3, as DNA: TGTGCCAGCAATGGGGCGGGACAGAGCTACAATGAGCAGTTCTTC.

This rearrangement joins TRBV27 to TRBJ1-1; no definite D call. Germline V gene sequence: CDR1 MNHEY, CDR2 SMNVEV (reference sequence). Trimming left V 6 bases short and J 1 base short, with 6 bases between. The CDR3 has 12 residues. This chain's CDR3 is CASRARNTEAFF. The CDR3 region has the DNA TGTGCCAGCAGGGCCAGGAACACTGAAGCTTTCTTT.

The rearrangement links TRBV5-1 to TRBJ2-5; D tentatively reads TRBD1 or TRBD2 (7 bases each). V lost 3 bases to trimming and J lost 1 base, with 13 bases between them. Germline V gene data show CDR1 as SGHRS and CDR2 as YFSETQ. This CDR3 region has 15 residues. CDR3 coding DNA: TGCGCCAGCAGCTCTTCAGGGGGGGGCCAAGAGACCCAGTACTTC. This gives the protein CASSSSGGGQETQYF.

The rearrangement joins TRBV6-6 to TRBJ2-1; TRBD2 matches at 10 bases. The CDR3 totals 15 residues. J gave up 2 bases and V 7 bases, and 5 bases lay outside the gene matches. The germline gives CDR1 MNHNY, CDR2 SVGAGI (reference sequence). Here the CDR3 reads CASTRTSGPYNEQFF. The CDR3 DNA reads TGTGCCAGCACCAGGACTAGCGGCCCCTACAATGAGCAGTTCTTC.

CDR3 bases: TGTGCCACCACCCCTGACAGGAACACTGAAGCTTTCTTT. The encoded protein is CATTPDRNTEAFF. J is TRBJ1-1 and V is TRBV15; possible D gene TRBD1, 5 bases. This CDR3 has 13 amino acids. CDR1 is LNHNV and CDR2 is YYDKDF in the germline V gene (reference sequence). V dropped 7 bases and J dropped 1 base, with 10 bases sitting between them.

The genes are TRBV11-2 and TRBJ2-7, with unresolved D. Per the germline V gene, CDR1 is SGHAT and CDR2 is FQNNGV. There are 14 residues in the CDR3. V lost 1 base to trimming and J lost 3 bases, with 10 bases between them. The CDR3 spells CASSLVGKGYEQYF. The CDR3 nucleotides read TGTGCCAGCAGCTTAGTAGGGAAAGGCTACGAGCAGTACTTC.

The chain carries TRBV5-4 and TRBJ2-7; perhaps TRBD1 as D (6 bases). CDR1 SGHNT and CDR2 YYREEE come from the germline V gene (reference sequence). V was cut by 0 bases and J by 0 bases, with 10 bases left in between. The CDR3 has 15 residues. The CDR3 bases are TGTGCCAGCAGCTTGGGACAGGTGAGCTCCTACGAGCAGTACTTC. Translated, it gives CASSLGQVSSYEQYF.

This clone was recorded once. The chain employs TRBV14 and TRBJ1-5; D not resolved. Germline assignment: CDR1 SGHDN and CDR2 FVKESK. CDR3 length: 14 residues. The V end lost 2 bases, the J end lost 0 bases, and 5 bases lay between the germline ends. The CDR3 DNA reads as TGTGCCAGCAGCCAATTAGGTAGCAATCAGCCCCAGCATTTT. Translated: CASSQLGSNQPQHF.

The V call is TRBV30, the J call TRBJ1-2, with TRBD1 matching 10 bases. With V trimmed by 2 bases and J by 3 bases, 6 bases remained unmatched. Germline V lookup: CDR1 GTSNPN, CDR2 SVGIG (reference sequence). The CDR3 runs 15 residues. The CDR3: CAWSLETGGYYGYTF. Written as DNA, the CDR3 is TGTGCCTGGAGTCTCGAGACAGGGGGCTACTATGGCTACACCTTC. Filled out from reference TRBV30 and TRBJ1-2, the complete variable domain reads SQTIHQWPATLVQPVGSPLSLECTVEGTSNPNLYWYRQAAGRGLQLLFYSVGIGQISSEVPQNLSASRPQDRQFILSSKKLLLSDSGFYLCAWSLETGGYYGYTFGSGTRLTVV.

The chain carries TRBV7-6 and TRBJ2-5; 7 bases agree with TRBD1. The CDR3 is made up of 14 amino acids. Per the germline V gene, CDR1 is SGHVS and CDR2 is FNYEAQ. Trimming at V came to 1 base and at J to 7 bases, leaving 6 bases not matched to a gene. In DNA form, the CDR3 reads TGTGCCAGCAGCTTAGAACAGGGGACGAGGACCCAGTACTTC. Its protein is CASSLEQGTRTQYF.

V is TRBV9 and J is TRBJ2-5, with TRBD2 matching 10 bases. Germline V CDR1 and CDR2: SGDLS, YYNGEE. This CDR3 has 17 residues. V lost 0 bases, J lost 1 base, and 6 bases stayed unmatched. CDR3 in amino acids: CASSVGASGGFQETQYF. The CDR3 DNA follows: TGTGCCAGCAGCGTAGGGGCTAGCGGGGGATTCCAAGAGACCCAGTACTTC.